Listed below are T cell receptor beta chains from one sample, sequenced in a study of Siglec-9 on CD8 T cells in melanoma. Assay: immunoSEQ multiplex PCR; the TCRdb copy retains only in-frame clones and omits some. Here the sample spans about 36,000 clones, 80% to 85% being singletons. Source material: Siglec-9- CD8+ T cells sorted from blood. Receptor source: a human donor in good health. Each CDR3 is given with its conserved first and last residue. The D gene is left open where the match is weak. The listing skips clone size in some rows; elsewhere it reads once, few, many or a size class.

V gene	clone size	CDR3 length	J gene	D gene	CDR3 DNA	CDR3 protein
TRBV9	NA	17	TRBJ2-3	TRBD2	TGTGCCAGCAGCCCCAGGGTAGCGGGAGATAGCACAGATACGCAGTATTTT	CASSPRVAGDSTDTQYF
TRBV11-2	NA	15	TRBJ1-2	NA	TGTGCCAGCAGGTTAAATAGGGGGAATATCTATGGCTACACCTTC	CASRLNRGNIYGYTF
TRBV5-6	NA	11	TRBJ2-1	NA	TGTGCCAGCAGCTTAGGGAATGAGCAGTTCTTC	CASSLGNEQFF
TRBV11-2	NA	16	TRBJ2-7	TRBD2	TGTGCCAGCAGCGACCCACTAGCGGGATTTATCTACGAGCAGTACTTC	CASSDPLAGFIYEQYF
TRBV13	NA	14	TRBJ2-5	NA	TGTGCCAGCAGCTTAGTGGGAAACCAAGAGACCCAGTACTTC	CASSLVGNQETQYF
TRBV15	NA	14	TRBJ1-2	NA	TGTGCCACCAGCAGAGAGGCAGAGCATTATGGCTACACCTTC	CATSREAEHYGYTF
TRBV7-9	NA	14	TRBJ2-7	TRBD1	TGTGCCAGCAGCGACCGGGACAGTCTCTACGAGCAGTACTTC	CASSDRDSLYEQYF
TRBV30	NA	23	TRBJ2-4	TRBD2	TGTGCCTGGGGCACCCTCCTTGCCCCCGGGACTAGCGGGAGATCATCAGCCAAAAACATTCAGTACTTC	CAWGTLLAPGTSGRSSAKNIQYF
TRBV6-1	few	11	TRBJ1-2	NA	TGTGCCGGGGGGGTAAACTATGGCTACACCTTC	CAGGVNYGYTF
TRBV21-1	NA	16	TRBJ1-6	NA	TGTGCCAGCAGCAAAGGTTCCGGGGTTCTTAATTCACCCCTCCACTTT	CASSKGSGVLNSPLHF
TRBV7-9	NA	13	TRBJ1-6	NA	TGTGCCAGTACTACGACAGGACGTGATCTCCTCCACTTT	CASTTTGRDLLHF
TRBV9	NA	15	TRBJ1-3	NA	TGTGCCAGCAGCGGGACTTTGGACTCTGGAAACACCATATATTTT	CASSGTLDSGNTIYF
TRBV6-5	once	13	TRBJ2-7	TRBD1	TGTGCCAGCAGTTGGGGGACAGGGTACGAGCAGTACTTC	CASSWGTGYEQYF
TRBV6-5	NA	11	TRBJ2-5	TRBD2	TGTGCCAGCTCGGGGGGGGAGACCCAGTACTTC	CASSGGETQYF
TRBV29-1	NA	11	TRBJ2-7	NA	TGCAGCGTTCTAATCAGTTACGAGCAGTACTTC	CSVLISYEQYF
TRBV7-6	NA	15	TRBJ2-1	TRBD1	TGTGCCAGCAGCTTCGACAGGGGGCGATCCAATGAGCAGTTCTTC	CASSFDRGRSNEQFF
TRBV19	NA	15	TRBJ2-1	NA	TGTGCCAGTAGTATTCTCGGTAACGGCTACAATGAGCAGTTCTTC	CASSILGNGYNEQFF
TRBV6-1	NA	15	TRBJ2-1	NA	TGTGCCAGCAGACCAACCGGGACGGTTGACAATGAGCAGTTCTTC	CASRPTGTVDNEQFF
TRBV27	NA	15	TRBJ2-1	TRBD1	TGTGCCAGCAGTTCCCCAGGGACAGGAGACAATGAGCAGTTCTTC	CASSSPGTGDNEQFF
TRBV5-6	NA	17	TRBJ2-1	TRBD2	TGTGCCAGCAGCTTGGCCCTCCGGGAGGCGTGGTACAATGAGCAGTTCTTC	CASSLALREAWYNEQFF
TRBV6-1	NA	14	TRBJ1-2	NA	TGTGCCAGCAGTGAGCCGGCAGTTACCTATGGCTACACCTTC	CASSEPAVTYGYTF
TRBV29-1	once	14	TRBJ1-2	TRBD1	TGCAGCGTCGATACAGGGGATCTTAACTATGGCTACACCTTC	CSVDTGDLNYGYTF
TRBV27	NA	13	TRBJ1-5	NA	TGTGCCAGCAGTTTGGGGGCAGGACAGCCCCAGCATTTT	CASSLGAGQPQHF
TRBV7-9	NA	15	TRBJ1-1	NA	TGTGCCAGCAGCCTACCCGCCGGGAGGAACACTGAAGCTTTCTTT	CASSLPAGRNTEAFF
TRBV5-1	NA	16	TRBJ2-2	NA	TGCGCCAGCAGCTTATTTATAGGGGACCCCACCGGGGAGCTGTTTTTT	CASSLFIGDPTGELFF
TRBV19	NA	14	TRBJ2-7	NA	TGTGCCACCCGAGAGGAACCCCGGTGGGGCGAGCAGTACTTC	CATREEPRWGEQYF
TRBV6-5	NA	14	TRBJ2-5	NA	TGTGCCAGCACCCCGGCGGGGGCTCAAGAGACCCAGTACTTC	CASTPAGAQETQYF
TRBV27	NA	14	TRBJ1-1	NA	TGTGCCAGCAGTTTAAACGGGATGAACACTGAAGCTTTCTTT	CASSLNGMNTEAFF
TRBV11-1	NA	11	TRBJ2-1	NA	TGTGCCAGCAGCCTGTGGGATGAGCAGTTCTTC	CASSLWDEQFF
TRBV6-5	NA	13	TRBJ2-3	NA	TGTGCCAGCAGTTTCGGTAGCACAGATACGCAGTATTTT	CASSFGSTDTQYF
TRBV25-1	NA	15	TRBJ2-3	NA	TGTGCCAGCAGTGAATACAGGGGACACACAGATACGCAGTATTTT	CASSEYRGHTDTQYF
TRBV28	NA	14	TRBJ2-4	NA	TGTGCCAGCACCCCAGGGGTCGCCAAAAACATTCAGTACTTC	CASTPGVAKNIQYF
TRBV19	NA	14	TRBJ1-5	NA	TGTGCCAGTAGTATAGGACAGGACAATCAGCCCCAGCATTTT	CASSIGQDNQPQHF
TRBV10-2	NA	16	TRBJ2-5	TRBD2	TGCGCCAGCGGAGGGGGACTAGCGGGGGATTCAGAGACCCAGTACTTC	CASGGGLAGDSETQYF
TRBV21-1	NA	11	TRBJ2-1	NA	TGTGCCAGCAGCAACGCGCCGGAGCAGTTCTTC	CASSNAPEQFF
TRBV27	NA	15	TRBJ2-5	TRBD1	TGTGCCAGCAGTTCACGGACAGGGGGCTTGGAGACCCAGTACTTC	CASSSRTGGLETQYF